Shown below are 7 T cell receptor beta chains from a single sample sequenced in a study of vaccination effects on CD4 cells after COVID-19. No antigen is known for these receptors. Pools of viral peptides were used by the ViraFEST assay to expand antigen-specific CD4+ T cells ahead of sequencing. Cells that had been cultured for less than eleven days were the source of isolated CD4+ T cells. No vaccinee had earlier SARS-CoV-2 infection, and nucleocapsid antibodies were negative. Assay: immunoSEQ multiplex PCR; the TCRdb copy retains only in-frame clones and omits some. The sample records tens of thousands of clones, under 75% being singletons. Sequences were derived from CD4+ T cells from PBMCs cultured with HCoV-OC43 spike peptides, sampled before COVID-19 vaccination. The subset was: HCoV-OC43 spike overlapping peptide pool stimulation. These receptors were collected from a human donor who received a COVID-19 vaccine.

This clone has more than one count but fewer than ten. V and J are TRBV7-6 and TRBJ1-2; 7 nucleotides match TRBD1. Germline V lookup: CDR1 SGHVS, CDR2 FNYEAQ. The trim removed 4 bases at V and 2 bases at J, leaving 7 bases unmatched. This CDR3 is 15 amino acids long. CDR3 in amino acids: CASSSTGTKNYGYTF. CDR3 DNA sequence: TGTGCCAGCAGCTCGACAGGGACTAAGAACTATGGCTACACCTTC.

DNA of the CDR3: TGTGCCTGGGGGCGCCGGGACAGGGGGTCAGCGAGCTATGGCTACACCTTC. Its translation is CAWGRRDRGSASYGYTF. The gene calls are TRBV30 and TRBJ1-2; 11 bases fit TRBD1. The CDR3 has 17 amino acids. The V and J ends lost 5 bases and 4 bases, in that order; junction bases with no gene match: 15. Germline V gene lookup returns CDR1 GTSNPN and CDR2 SVGIG (reference sequence). The whole variable domain, filled in from reference TRBV30 and TRBJ1-2, reads SQTIHQWPATLVQPVGSPLSLECTVEGTSNPNLYWYRQAAGRGLQLLFYSVGIGQISSEVPQNLSASRPQDRQFILSSKKLLLSDSGFYLCAWGRRDRGSASYGYTFGSGTRLTVV.

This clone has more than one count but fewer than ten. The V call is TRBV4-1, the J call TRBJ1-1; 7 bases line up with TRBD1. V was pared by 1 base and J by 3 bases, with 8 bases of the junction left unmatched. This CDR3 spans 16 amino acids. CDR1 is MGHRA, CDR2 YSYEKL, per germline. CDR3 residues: CASSQGQGSWYTEAFF. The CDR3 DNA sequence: TGCGCCAGCAGCCAAGGACAGGGAAGTTGGTACACTGAAGCTTTCTTT.

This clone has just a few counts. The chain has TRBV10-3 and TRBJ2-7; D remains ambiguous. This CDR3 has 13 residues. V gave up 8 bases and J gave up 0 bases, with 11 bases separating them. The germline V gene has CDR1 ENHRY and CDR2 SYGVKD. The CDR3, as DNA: TGTGCCATCGGCGCGACGAGCTCCTACGAGCAGTACGTC. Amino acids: CAIGATSSYEQYV.

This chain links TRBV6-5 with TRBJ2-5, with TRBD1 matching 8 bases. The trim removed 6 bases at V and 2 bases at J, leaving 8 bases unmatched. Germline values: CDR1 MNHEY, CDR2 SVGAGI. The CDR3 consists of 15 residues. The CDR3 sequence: CASSSGGGTQETQYF. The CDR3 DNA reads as TGTGCCAGCAGCTCAGGGGGCGGCACTCAAGAGACCCAGTACTTC.

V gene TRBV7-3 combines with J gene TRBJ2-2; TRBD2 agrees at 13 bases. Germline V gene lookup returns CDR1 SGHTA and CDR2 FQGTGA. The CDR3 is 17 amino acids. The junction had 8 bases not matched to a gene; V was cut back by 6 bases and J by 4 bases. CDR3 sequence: CASSPGLAGVSTGELFF. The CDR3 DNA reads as TGTGCCAGCAGTCCCGGACTAGCGGGGGTGAGCACCGGGGAGCTGTTTTTT.

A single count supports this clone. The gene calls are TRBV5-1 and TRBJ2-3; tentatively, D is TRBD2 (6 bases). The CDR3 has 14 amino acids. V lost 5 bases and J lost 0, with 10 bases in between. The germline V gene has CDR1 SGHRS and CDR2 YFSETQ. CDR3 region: CASRGDSSTDTQYF. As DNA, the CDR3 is TGCGCCAGCAGAGGGGACTCTAGCACAGATACGCAGTATTTT.